Listed below are T cell receptor beta chains from one sample, sequenced in a study of T cells in Graves' hyperthyroidism and ophthalmopathy. Each CDR3 protein is one row after TCRdb ran MiXCR on the multiplex PCR reads. The data show some 180,000 distinct CDR3 sequences, more than 15% seen once. Sequenced input: blood. The source is a woman between 50 and 59 years old with Graves' hyperthyroidism. The conserved cysteine and the conserved F or W are not part of the CDR3 here.

ASAKGSSYEQY	TRBV6-1	TRBJ2-7
ASSPSGGSTDTQY	TRBV27	TRBJ2-3
SVLDGEGPQH	TRBV29-1	TRBJ1-5
SAPSRGEYGYT	TRBV20-1	TRBJ1-2
ASSDQPTGVTSPLH	TRBV6-1	TRBJ1-6
ASSPLGGLNEQF	TRBV7-9	TRBJ2-1
ASSLWRDWETQY	TRBV28	TRBJ2-5
ASSESGGETQY	TRBV10-1	TRBJ2-5
SAGPFYGYT	TRBV20-1	TRBJ1-2
ASSEPRTPRETQY	TRBV6-1	TRBJ2-5
ASSYAGDSTDTQY	TRBV6-2/TRBV6-3	TRBJ2-3
ASGWTEQF	TRBV7-9	TRBJ2-1
ASSTGVGTEAF	TRBV9	TRBJ1-1
ASSLAGSGDSPLH	TRBV6-5	TRBJ1-6
ASSGANRNTEAF	TRBV18	TRBJ1-1
ASSRGTGPETQY	TRBV18	TRBJ2-5
ASSYSWGERGNQETQY	TRBV6-6	TRBJ2-5
ASSPGQGVFRY	TRBV3-1	TRBJ2-5
ASSFGTQEQY	TRBV28	TRBJ2-7
ASSTRGPYEQY	TRBV6-5	TRBJ2-7
ARRASTDTQY	TRBV2	TRBJ2-3
ASSLASMEQGYT	TRBV5-5	TRBJ1-2
ASSSNTEAF	TRBV5-1	TRBJ1-1
AGTLSMELT	TRBV19	TRBJ1-2
ASSVLDVWAETQY	TRBV9	TRBJ2-5
SARDPPLHDEQY	TRBV20-1	TRBJ2-7
ASSLFRVSTDTQY	TRBV27	TRBJ2-3
SVGPTNTEAF	TRBV29-1	TRBJ1-1
ASSIRLSGATNEKLF	TRBV19	TRBJ1-4